This record concerns one T cell receptor beta chain sequence. The record originates from a study of immune characterization of retroperitoneal liposarcoma. Each CDR3 protein gets one entry after TCRdb re-called the PCR reads with MiXCR. The table has approximately 11,000 distinct CDR3 sequences, around 35% seen once. The source material was tumor tissue. The TCR comes from a male donor with retroperitoneal liposarcoma.

The CDR3, as DNA: TGTGCCAGCCTCTCAGTCGGGACCCAGTACTTC. This sequence encodes CASLSVGTQYF. J is TRBJ2-7 and V is TRBV6-1, with D unresolved. The J call may not be correct, given that the DNA end is closer to TRBJ2-5. The CDR3 contains 11 residues. Germline V gives CDR1 MNHNS, CDR2 SASEGT.